The source of this T cell receptor (beta chain) is a study of beta chain features in type 1 diabetes. Looking at the study overall: Analysis included over 90 million sorted cells drawn from all samples. General study findings and limits: Patients showed naive, central memory and Treg TCRB repertoires that appeared more similar than those of healthy donors. No resolution was reached here on whether HLA type influences TCRB rearrangement. When Type 1 diabetes patients were examined, their TCRB CDR3s proved moderately but significantly shorter in all four CD4+ subsets.

Isolated RNA was reverse transcribed in full, so expressed TCRB transcripts were sequenced. Using immunoSEQ multiplex PCR, the repertoire was profiled, and TCRdb retains in-frame clones only, with some absent. The table records hundreds of thousands of clones, 11% to 15% of them present only once. Germline V CDR1 and CDR2: LNHDA, SQIVND (reference sequence). The CDR3 totals 14 residues. Trimming removed 9 bases at V and 3 bases at J, with 15 bases between. The table lists this clone with a few counts. Its antigen is undetermined. This clonotype was obtained from a young man with type 1 diabetes. The chain uses TRBV19 and TRBJ2-1; D remains unclear. Sequenced input: naive CD4+ T cells from blood. The CDR3 region is CASAIALDYNEQFF. In DNA, the CDR3 is TGTGCCAGCGCCATAGCCCTCGACTACAATGAGCAGTTCTTC.